The sequence of this T cell receptor (beta chain) was determined in a study of T cells in localized non-small cell lung cancer. Profiled with immunoSEQ multiplex PCR; TCRdb holds only in-frame clones, not every one. The sample lists some 1,400 clones, roughly a fifth occurring once. The CDR3 covers 15 residues. Germline V gene sequence: CDR1 SGHNT, CDR2 YENEEA. Between the trimmed V and J ends, which lost 1 base and 0 bases, there was a span of 7 bases. The sequence derives from a male donor at least 60 years old with stage I squamous cell lung carcinoma. The sequences come from normal lung tissue next to the tumor, collected before any cancer treatment. V gene TRBV11-3 combines with J gene TRBJ1-3; D unclear. The CDR3 DNA reads TGTGCCAGCAGCTTAGGGTCTCTCTCTGGAAACACCATATATTTT. Amino acids: CASSLGSLSGNTIYF.